The table lists the clone carrying this TCR beta chain with a few counts. One end of the junction does not line up with germline, which may come from a read error. Assay used: immunoSEQ multiplex PCR; TCRdb lists only in-frame clones, some missing. The data show fewer than 40,000 clones, 75% to 85% seen once. The data are from a study of T cells in narcolepsy. Sequenced sample: CD45RA- memory CD4+ T cells from PBMCs. The sequence was collected from a human donor with narcolepsy.

This CDR3 is CASSQGTASLF. The CDR3 DNA follows: TGTGCCAGTAGTCAGGGGACAGCATCGCTCTTC. The chain has TRBV19 and TRBJ2-1, with TRBD1 identical over 7 bases. Looked up from germline, CDR1 is LNHDA and CDR2 is SQIVND (reference sequence). The CDR3 totals 11 residues.